Each of the 9 T cell receptor beta chains below was sequenced from the same sample in a study of blood T cell repertoires in COVID-19 (dated by TCRdb to about 2020). The library was made by the immunoSEQ multiplex PCR assay. TCRdb limited this immuneACCESS table to in-frame rearrangements with V and J called. A share of clones is missing; checked studies link under half to unresolved V genes, and the rest is unexplained. This sample gives roughly 76,000 clones in total; around nine tenths of them show up just once. Of the sample, 6.5% to 8.5% is held by the ten largest clones. Input material: peripheral blood. These TCRs come from a man younger than 40 with acute or convalescent COVID-19.

The rearrangement links TRBV25-1 to TRBJ2-5; 8 nucleotides align to TRBD2. Germline CDR1 reads MGHDK; CDR2 reads SYGVNS. The CDR3 spans 15 residues. The J segment lost 4 bases and the V segment lost 3 bases, leaving 7 bases of the junction unmatched. The CDR3 DNA reads TGTGCCAGCAGTGATCCAGCGGGAGAGGGAGAGACCCAGTACTTC. Protein: CASSDPAGEGETQYF.

The V call is TRBV7-3, the J call TRBJ1-1, with D hard to call. Trimming removed 1 base at V and 1 base at J, with 16 bases between. The CDR3 is 17 amino acids. Per the germline V gene, CDR1 is SGHTA and CDR2 is FQGTGA. This chain's CDR3 is CASSLNSRGGGNTEAFF. The CDR3 nucleotides read TGTGCCAGCAGCTTAAATTCCCGCGGCGGAGGGAACACTGAAGCTTTCTTT.

The chain couples TRBV5-1 to TRBJ2-1, with TRBD2 matching 7 bases. Germline CDR1 and CDR2: SGHRS and YFSETQ. This CDR3 is 14 amino acids long. The V segment lost 4 bases and the J segment 6 bases; nucleotides outside the gene matches: 7. This CDR3 reads CASSGTNGGNEQFF. The CDR3 DNA reads as TGCGCCAGCAGCGGGACTAACGGAGGCAATGAGCAGTTCTTC.

The DNA for the CDR3 is TGTGCCATCAGTGAAGCGGGAGGACAAGAGACCCAGTACTTC. It translates to CAISEAGGQETQYF. The chain employs TRBV10-3 and TRBJ2-5; 9 nucleotides match TRBD2. Germline trimming cut 3 bases from V and 2 bases from J; bases unmatched to any gene: 1. Germline V lookup: CDR1 ENHRY, CDR2 SYGVKD. This CDR3 is 14 amino acids long.

The CDR3 DNA sequence: TGTGCCAGCAGCCCTAGAAGTGCAGATACGCAGTATTTT. Protein product: CASSPRSADTQYF. The rearrangement joins TRBV9 to TRBJ2-3; D uncertain. The V and J ends lost 4 bases and 4 bases respectively, with 10 bases between them. Germline V lookup: CDR1 SGDLS, CDR2 YYNGEE. This CDR3 has 13 residues.

The rearrangement uses TRBV7-3 and TRBJ2-2; D unclear. The length of the CDR3 is 14 residues. Trimming pared 2 bases from V and 2 bases from J, leaving 6 bases between. Per the germline V gene, CDR1 is SGHTA and CDR2 is FQGTGA. The chain's CDR3 is CASSLSLNTGELFF. In DNA, the CDR3 is TGTGCCAGCAGCTTATCCCTCAACACCGGGGAGCTGTTTTTT.

The chain combines TRBV7-8 with TRBJ1-5; 10 bases line up with TRBD1. The CDR3 extends over 17 amino acids. The V gene's germline CDR1 is SGHVS and CDR2 FQNEAQ. V shed 5 bases and J 1 base; nucleotides not matched to a gene: 8. The CDR3, as DNA: TGTGCCAGCAGCGCACAGACAGGGGGCTTGAGCAATCAGCCCCAGCATTTT. Its translation is CASSAQTGGLSNQPQHF.

This chain uses TRBV19 with TRBJ2-5; D possibly corresponds to TRBD2 (7 bases). Trimming cost V 5 bases and J 5 bases, with 12 bases left between them. Germline CDR1 and CDR2: LNHDA and SQIVND (reference sequence). CDR3 length: 13 amino acids. Here the CDR3 reads CASSWGGGETQYF. For the CDR3, the DNA is TGTGCCAGTAGTTGGGGAGGGGGTGAGACCCAGTACTTC.

The chain combines TRBV30 with TRBJ1-5; 8 bases fit TRBD1. V dropped 5 bases and J dropped 9; count of bases not matched to a gene: 9. CDR1 is GTSNPN and CDR2 is SVGIG in the germline V gene (reference sequence). This CDR3 contains 13 residues. The CDR3 loop reads CAWATGGVSPQHF. Written as DNA, the CDR3 is TGTGCCTGGGCCACAGGGGGAGTGTCGCCCCAGCATTTT. Drawing the rest from reference TRBV30 and TRBJ1-5, the complete variable domain is SQTIHQWPATLVQPVGSPLSLECTVEGTSNPNLYWYRQAAGRGLQLLFYSVGIGQISSEVPQNLSASRPQDRQFILSSKKLLLSDSGFYLCAWATGGVSPQHFGDGTRLSIL.